This T cell receptor beta chain was captured by sequencing in a study of blood T cells in healthy people across ages. Germline-derived CDR1 and CDR2 are SGHTA and FQGNSA. This CDR3 region has 12 residues. V was shortened by 3 bases and J by 4 bases, with 6 bases between the two germline ends. Then a second PCR, running about 6 to 12 cycles, was carried out with a sample-barcoded 5' primer and a J-beta primer mix. Each CDR3 protein gets one entry after TCRdb re-called the 5' RACE reads with MiXCR. Found here are roughly 680,000 distinct CDR3 sequences, around 21% of them singletons; the top ten hold 3.6%.

This receptor was taken from a man between 70 and 80 years old in good health. The chain is built from TRBV7-2 and TRBJ2-5; D is unclear. Sequencing was performed on blood. CDR3 DNA: TGTGCCAGCAGCTTTGATGCAGAGACCCAGTACTTC. Amino acid sequence: CASSFDAETQYF. The full variable domain, its missing parts supplied by reference TRBV7-2 and TRBJ2-5, is GAGVSQSPSNKVTEKGKDVELRCDPISGHTALYWYRQSLGQGLEFLIYFQGNSAPDKSGLPSDRFSAERTGGSVSTLTIQRTQQEDSAVYLCASSFDAETQYFGPGTRLLVL.